The next 3 T cell receptor beta chains were all read from a single sample in a study of graft-versus-host responses after intestinal transplantation (dated by TCRdb to 2020 to 2023). This specimen's time point label, per the study, means: cells obtained before transplantation from donor or recipient. The library was produced with the immunoSEQ multiplex PCR assay. Here the immuneACCESS table is served through TCRdb, limited to in-frame sequences with V and J called. Missing clones are a known gap in these copies; in checked studies unresolved V genes cover under half, and the rest lacks a known reason. This sample gives about 6,800 clones in total; over 25% of them show up just once. 3.5% to 5.5% of the sample comes from the top ten. Here the sequenced sample was alloreactive CD4+ T cells from a mixed lymphocyte reaction culture, taken before intestinal transplant. The cell subset or site label corresponds to: CFSE-low proliferating T cells sorted from approximately 6-day pre-transplant mixed lymphocyte reaction (GvH or HvG direction). The receptors were sampled from a human patient who received an intestinal transplant.

The rearrangement links TRBV5-1 to TRBJ2-5; D might be TRBD2 (5 bases). The CDR3 is 15 residues long. The ends were cut back, 1 base at V and 5 bases at J, with 15 bases in the middle. Germline assignment: CDR1 SGHRS and CDR2 YFSETQ. The CDR3 coding sequence is TGCGCCAGCAGCTTGTATCGGGGTCTCGGGGAGACCCAGTACTTC. Protein: CASSLYRGLGETQYF.

This clone was counted a few times. This chain uses TRBV10-3 with TRBJ2-1; 8 bases map to TRBD1. V shed 10 bases, J shed 3 bases, and the junction held 11 bases outside the gene matches. Germline loops: CDR1 ENHRY, CDR2 SYGVKD. There are 15 residues in the CDR3. DNA of the CDR3: TGTGCCACCCAGGGGGCAGTTTTATACTACAATGAGCAGTTCTTC. Amino acids: CATQGAVLYYNEQFF.

J is TRBJ2-7 and V is TRBV15; D might be TRBD1 (6 bases). V was clipped by 1 base and J by 2 bases, with 9 bases between them. This CDR3 contains 14 residues. CDR1 and CDR2 (germline): LNHNV, YYDKDF (reference sequence). CDR3 in DNA: TGTGCCACCAGCAGAGTGCAGGGGACCTACGAGCAGTACTTC. Its translation: CATSRVQGTYEQYF.